This TCR beta chain was documented in a study of blood T cell repertoires in COVID-19. TCRdb's copy holds only in-frame clones and misses some; the assay was immunoSEQ multiplex PCR. The sample has under 250,000 clones; more than 80% are singletons. Germline V gene lookup returns CDR1 KGHSH and CDR2 LQKENI. With 3 bases clipped from V and 5 bases from J, the junction kept 5 bases outside the gene matches. There are 14 residues in the CDR3. This clone has just one count. The sequence was obtained from a woman between 18 and 29 years old in a cohort exposed to, infected with or recovered from COVID-19 (not recorded which). Sequencing was carried out using PBMCs or T cells enriched from blood (not recorded which). The genes are TRBV18 and TRBJ2-5; the match to TRBD2 covers 8 bases. Written as DNA, the CDR3 is TGTGCCAGCTCACCCGGGACTAGTGAGGAGACCCAGTACTTC. Protein: CASSPGTSEETQYF.